This T cell receptor (beta chain) was recovered during a study of cytomegalovirus exposure and HLA in healthy donors. Study-level results: Being productive about 87% or about 30% of the time was typical of most TCR beta V segments in an earlier analysis.

Germline V gene data show CDR1 as SGHTA and CDR2 as FQGNSA. After removal of 2 bases from V and 2 bases from J, the junction contained 4 bases not matched to a gene. The CDR3 is 17 amino acids. This PCR relied on a set of 60 Vbeta primers and 13 Jbeta primers. TCRdb keeps only in-frame clones here, not all; method: immunoSEQ multiplex PCR. The sample consists of 150,000 or so clones, 82% of them appearing once. Concerning this clone itself: Its matching antigen is unknown.

The sequenced material came from PBMCs. This TCR was recovered from a woman aged 50 to 60 in good health and CMV-seropositive. The chain recombines TRBV7-2 with TRBJ2-2, with 11 bases lining up with TRBD2. The CDR3 region has the DNA TGTGCCAGCAGCTTAATTAGCGGGGGGGCAAACACCGGGGAGCTGTTTTTT. Amino acids: CASSLISGGANTGELFF.